These 26 T cell receptor beta chains originate from one sample sequenced in a study of beta chain features in type 1 diabetes. cDNA synthesis used the whole RNA isolate, giving expressed TCRB sequences. Clones were read by immunoSEQ multiplex PCR, and TCRdb kept only the in-frame ones, dropping some. This table holds almost 250,000 clones, roughly 15% found once. The source material was naive CD4+ T cells from blood. These receptor sequences come from a woman in her thirties or forties in good health.

This clone was observed a handful of times. J is TRBJ1-5 and V is TRBV5-1; TRBD1 is a possible D gene (6 bases). V was cut by 0 bases and J by 1 base, with 8 bases left in between. Germline V gene data show CDR1 as SGHRS and CDR2 as YFSETQ. The CDR3 has 15 residues. The CDR3 nucleotides are TGCGCCAGCAGCTTGGGGGACAAGAGCAATCAGCCCCAGCATTTT. It yields the protein CASSLGDKSNQPQHF.

Only a few counts were recorded for this clone. This chain links TRBV5-1 with TRBJ2-3; the match to TRBD2 covers 15 bases. The V gene end was trimmed by 1 base and the J gene end by 3 bases; junction bases not matched to a gene: 9. Per germline, CDR1 SGHRS and CDR2 YFSETQ. CDR3 length: 19 amino acids. The CDR3 protein is CASSLTPGTSGGLTDTQYF. CDR3 DNA: TGCGCCAGCAGCTTGACCCCTGGGACTAGCGGGGGGTTGACAGATACGCAGTATTTT.

The V and J genes are TRBV7-6 and TRBJ2-7; possible D gene TRBD1, 5 bases. The germline gives CDR1 SGHVS, CDR2 FNYEAQ. Trimming cost V 0 bases and J 4 bases, with 13 bases left between them. The length of the CDR3 is 15 residues. The chain's CDR3 is CASSLAPQGQYEQYF. The CDR3 DNA reads as TGTGCCAGCAGCTTAGCCCCCCAGGGTCAGTACGAGCAGTACTTC.

This clone was detected a few times. V is TRBV28 and J is TRBJ1-2, with D tentatively TRBD1 (5 bases). The CDR3 runs to 12 residues. The ends were cut back, 6 bases at V and 8 bases at J, with 13 bases in the middle. Germline CDR1 and CDR2: MDHEN and SYDVKM. The CDR3 loop reads CASSSDRTGYTF. The CDR3 DNA reads TGTGCCAGCAGCTCTGACAGAACCGGCTACACCTTC.

V is TRBV7-8 and J is TRBJ1-2; 12 bases line up with TRBD1. CDR1 is SGHVS, CDR2 FQNEAQ, per germline. V lost 6 bases and J lost 5; bases outside the gene matches: 7. The CDR3 is 15 amino acids. The CDR3 sequence is CASRAGTGGGYGYTF. The CDR3 DNA sequence: TGTGCCAGCAGGGCCGGGACAGGGGGCGGGTATGGCTACACCTTC.

The sample holds a few counts of this clone. J is TRBJ2-7 and V is TRBV6-6; 7 positions agree with TRBD2. Per germline, CDR1 MNHNY and CDR2 SVGAGI (reference sequence). The CDR3 loop spans 14 amino acids. The V and J ends lost 8 bases and 7 bases, in that order; junction bases with no gene match: 14. CDR3 nucleotides: TGTGCCAGCTCTACAGGAGGTCCAGCGGGAGAGCAGTACTTC. Translation gives CASSTGGPAGEQYF.

This clone occurred a few times. CDR3 residues: CASSTMGTGENYGYTF. CDR3 bases: TGTGCCAGCAGCACAATGGGGACAGGGGAAAACTATGGCTACACCTTC. The gene calls are TRBV21-1 and TRBJ1-2; the D call in the table, TRBD1, was not verified against the DNA. TRBV21-1 represents a pseudogene. The CDR3 covers 16 residues.

This chain links TRBV10-1 with TRBJ1-2, with D unresolved. The V gene lost 2 bases and the J gene lost 8 bases, with 12 bases spanning the gap. CDR3 length: 13 residues. Germline CDR1 WNHNN, CDR2 SYGVQD (reference sequence). CDR3 DNA sequence: TGCGCCAGCAGTGAGGTCCGGACGGGAGGCTACACCTTC. Amino acids: CASSEVRTGGYTF.

This clone was observed a few times. The chain recombines TRBV6-5 with TRBJ1-1; TRBD1 matches 7 bases. The CDR3 spans 15 residues. The V and J ends lost 2 bases and 3 bases, in that order; junction bases with no gene match: 6. CDR1 is MNHEY, CDR2 SVGAGI, per germline. The CDR3 is CASSYVGQSYTEAFF. In DNA, the CDR3 is TGTGCCAGCAGTTACGTGGGACAGTCTTACACTGAAGCTTTCTTT.

This chain connects TRBV5-6 to TRBJ1-1; D is possibly TRBD1 (5 bases). The CDR3 spans 15 residues. From germline, CDR1 is SGHDT and CDR2 YYEEEE. V was clipped by 0 bases and J by 6 bases, with 15 bases between them. The CDR3 DNA reads TGTGCCAGCAGCTTGGTGGGCGGGGACGGCGCTGAAGCTTTCTTT. Translated, it gives CASSLVGGDGAEAFF.

In this sample, this clone turned up a few times. CDR3 region: CASSQVNSGEKLFF. DNA of the CDR3: TGTGCCAGCAGCCAAGTAAACAGTGGGGAAAAACTGTTTTTT. The chain combines TRBV14 with TRBJ1-4; D unresolved. Germline CDR1 SGHDN, CDR2 FVKESK. The CDR3 is made up of 14 amino acids. V was cut by 1 base and J by 8 bases, with 11 bases left in between.

The chain has TRBV5-1 and TRBJ2-3, with 9 bases aligning to TRBD2. The germline V gene has CDR1 SGHRS and CDR2 YFSETQ. After removal of 0 bases from V and 0 bases from J, the junction contained 14 bases not matched to a gene. This CDR3 region has 20 residues. Written as DNA, the CDR3 is TGCGCCAGCAGCTTGGAACCAGCGGGGGGACCAAGAACTAGCACAGATACGCAGTATTTT. This gives the protein CASSLEPAGGPRTSTDTQYF. Looking up the rest from reference TRBV5-1 and TRBJ2-3 gives the full variable domain: KAGVTQTPRYLIKTRGQQVTLSCSPISGHRSVSWYQQTPGQGLQFLFEYFSETQRNKGNFPGRFSGRQFSNSRSEMNVSTLELGDSALYLCASSLEPAGGPRTSTDTQYFGPGTRLTVL.

Only a few counts were recorded for this clone. This chain joins TRBV6-6 and TRBJ2-7; no firm D call. Germline CDR1 and CDR2: MNHNY and SVGAGI (reference sequence). V lost 2 bases and J lost 3, with 2 bases in between. The CDR3 extends over 11 amino acids. The CDR3 coding sequence is TGTGCCAGCAGTTACCTCTACGAGCAGTACTTC. It codes for CASSYLYEQYF.

This clone has just a few counts. The CDR3 sequence: CASSPLGTGPTETQYF. CDR3 DNA sequence: TGTGCCAGCTCACCACTGGGGACAGGCCCGACAGAGACCCAGTACTTC. The V call is TRBV18, the J call TRBJ2-5, with 8 nucleotides matching TRBD1. Germline values: CDR1 KGHSH, CDR2 LQKENI. The CDR3 sequence is 16 residues long. With 1 base clipped from V and 4 bases from J, the junction kept 8 bases outside the gene matches. Full variable domain (outside the CDR3, taken from reference TRBV18 and TRBJ2-5): NAGVMQNPRHLVRRRGQEARLRCSPMKGHSHVYWYRQLPEEGLKFMVYLQKENIIDESGMPKERFSAEFPKEGPSILRIQQVVRGDSAAYFCASSPLGTGPTETQYFGPGTRLLVL.

The J gene is TRBJ1-5, the V gene TRBV2, with no clear D. From germline, CDR1 is SNHLY and CDR2 FYNNEI. Between the trimmed V and J ends, which lost 5 bases and 0 bases, there was a span of 5 bases. The CDR3 extends over 13 amino acids. The chain's CDR3 is CASSRDSNQPQHF. The DNA of the CDR3 is TGTGCCAGCAGTCGAGATAGCAATCAGCCCCAGCATTTT.

The rearrangement joins TRBV28 to TRBJ1-2; 8 bases are shared with TRBD1. Germline CDR1 is MDHEN and CDR2 is SYDVKM. V was clipped by 5 bases and J by 4 bases; unmatched bases: 0. The CDR3 is 12 residues long. CDR3 nucleotides: TGTGCCAGCAGTACAGGGGGCTATGGCTACACCTTC. Protein product: CASSTGGYGYTF.

Concerning this clone itself: This specimen includes other DNA sequences encoding the same CDR3. The chain uses TRBV9 and TRBJ2-3; D gene uncertain. Germline V gene lookup returns CDR1 SGDLS and CDR2 YYNGEE. V was shortened by 2 bases and J by 6 bases, with 10 bases between the two germline ends. The length of the CDR3 is 13 residues. CDR3 DNA sequence: TGTGCCAGCAGCGTGGTCGGTGCGGATACGCAGTATTTT. This gives the protein CASSVVGADTQYF.

Only a few counts were recorded for this clone. At one end, the junction sequence differs from germline, possibly due to a read error. V is TRBV6-1 and J is TRBJ2-3; no definite D call. The CDR3 sequence is 18 residues long. In germline, CDR1 is MNHNS, CDR2 SASEGT. The CDR3 region is CAISDPESLTTSTDTQYF. CDR3 bases: TGTGCCATCAGTGACCCGGAGTCCTTAACCACTAGCACAGATACGCAGTATTTT.

This clone was seen a few times. The V call is TRBV7-2, the J call TRBJ2-3; 14 bases align to TRBD2. CDR3 length equals 16 residues. V lost 5 bases and J lost 3; bases outside the gene matches: 4. Per the germline V gene, CDR1 is SGHTA and CDR2 is FQGNSA. This CDR3 reads CASSPGLAGGTDTQYF. The CDR3 region has the DNA TGTGCCAGCAGCCCAGGACTAGCGGGGGGAACAGATACGCAGTATTTT.

This clone was observed a few times. The rearrangement links TRBV29-1 to TRBJ1-4; 9 nucleotides match TRBD1. Germline lookup yields CDR1 SQVTM and CDR2 ANQGSEA. V lost 4 bases to trimming and J lost 2 bases; unmatched junction nucleotides: 5. The CDR3 extends over 15 amino acids. Here the CDR3 reads CSVAKDRGTNEKLFF. Written as DNA, the CDR3 is TGCAGCGTTGCGAAGGACAGGGGCACTAATGAAAAACTGTTTTTT.

The chain is built from TRBV7-9 and TRBJ2-1, with TRBD2 identical over 9 bases. The trim removed 4 bases at V and 7 bases at J, leaving 11 bases unmatched. Germline V gene lookup returns CDR1 SEHNR and CDR2 FQNEAQ (reference sequence). The CDR3 runs 16 residues. CDR3 sequence reads: CASSSLRRGGGNEQFF. CDR3 nucleotides: TGTGCCAGCAGCTCCCTTCGGCGGGGGGGAGGAAATGAGCAGTTCTTC.

The J gene is TRBJ1-5, the V gene TRBV29-1, with TRBD1 matching 9 bases. CDR1 SQVTM and CDR2 ANQGSEA come from the germline V gene. V gave up 1 base and J gave up 4 bases; unmatched junction bases: 2. This CDR3 is built from 14 residues. The CDR3 nucleotides read TGCAGCGTTGAAGGGGACAGGGTGAATCAGCCCCAGCATTTT. Its translation: CSVEGDRVNQPQHF.

This clone appeared a few times. J is TRBJ2-7 and V is TRBV6-6, with TRBD2 matching over 8 bases. Trimming cost V 6 bases and J 2 bases; bases outside gene matches: 6. The germline CDR1 and CDR2 sequences are MNHNY and SVGAGI (reference sequence). This CDR3 spans 14 amino acids. This CDR3 reads CASSPIAGTYEQYF. The CDR3 bases are TGTGCCAGCAGCCCTATAGCGGGAACCTACGAGCAGTACTTC.

This clone was counted between two and nine times. The chain recombines TRBV6-1 with TRBJ2-2; D is unclear. Per germline, CDR1 MNHNS and CDR2 SASEGT. This CDR3 is built from 15 residues. With 1 base removed from V and 0 bases from J, the gap between germline ends came to 6 bases. The chain's CDR3 is CASSEVAANTGELFF. The CDR3 nucleotides read TGTGCCAGCAGTGAAGTGGCCGCGAACACCGGGGAGCTGTTTTTT.

A few counts support this clone. The genes are TRBV6-1 and TRBJ2-1, with D possibly matching TRBD1 (5 bases). V lost 6 bases, J lost 3 bases, and 9 bases lay in between. The CDR3 is 13 amino acids. Germline V gene lookup returns CDR1 MNHNS and CDR2 SASEGT. CDR3 in amino acids: CASSSDSYNEQFF. The CDR3, as DNA: TGTGCCAGCAGCTCCGACAGCTACAATGAGCAGTTCTTC.

This clone was picked up a small number of times. The CDR3 nucleotides read TGCGCCAGCAGCCAAGATCCGGACAGCTCCTACGAGCAGTACTTC. It yields the protein CASSQDPDSSYEQYF. The chain employs TRBV4-3 and TRBJ2-7; maybe TRBD1 (6 bases). The CDR3 spans 15 residues. V shed 0 bases and J shed 0 bases, with 9 bases lying between them. The germline V gene has CDR1 LGHNA and CDR2 YSLEER.